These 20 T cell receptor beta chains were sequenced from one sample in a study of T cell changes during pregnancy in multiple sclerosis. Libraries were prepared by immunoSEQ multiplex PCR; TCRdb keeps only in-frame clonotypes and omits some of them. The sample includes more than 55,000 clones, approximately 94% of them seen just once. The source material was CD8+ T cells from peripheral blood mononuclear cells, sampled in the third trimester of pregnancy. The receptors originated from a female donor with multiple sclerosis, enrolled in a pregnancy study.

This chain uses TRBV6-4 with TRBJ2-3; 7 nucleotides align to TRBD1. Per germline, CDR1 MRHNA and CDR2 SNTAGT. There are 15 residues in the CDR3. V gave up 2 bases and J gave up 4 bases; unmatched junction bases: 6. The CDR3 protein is CASSDPGQASDTQYF. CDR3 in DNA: TGTGCCAGCAGTGACCCCGGACAGGCCTCAGATACGCAGTATTTT.

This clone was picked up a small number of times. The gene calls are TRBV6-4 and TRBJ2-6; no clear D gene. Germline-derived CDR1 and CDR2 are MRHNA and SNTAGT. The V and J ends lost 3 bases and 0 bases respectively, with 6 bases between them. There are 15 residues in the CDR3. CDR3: CASSEQSSGANVLTF. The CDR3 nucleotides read TGTGCCAGCAGTGAACAGAGCTCTGGGGCCAACGTCCTGACTTTC.

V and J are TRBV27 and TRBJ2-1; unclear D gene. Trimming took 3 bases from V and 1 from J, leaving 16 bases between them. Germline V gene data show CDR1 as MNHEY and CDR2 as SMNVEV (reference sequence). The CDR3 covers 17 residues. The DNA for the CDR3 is TGTGCCAGCAGTTTGAAGCCTCCCCTCATATCCTACAATGAGCAGTTCTTC. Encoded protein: CASSLKPPLISYNEQFF.

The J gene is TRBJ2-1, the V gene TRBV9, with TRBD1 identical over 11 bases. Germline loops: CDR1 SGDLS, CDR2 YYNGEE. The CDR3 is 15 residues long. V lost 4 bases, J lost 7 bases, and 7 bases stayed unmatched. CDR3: CASSPSGTGGNEQFF. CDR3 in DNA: TGTGCCAGCAGCCCCTCGGGGACAGGGGGTAATGAGCAGTTCTTC.

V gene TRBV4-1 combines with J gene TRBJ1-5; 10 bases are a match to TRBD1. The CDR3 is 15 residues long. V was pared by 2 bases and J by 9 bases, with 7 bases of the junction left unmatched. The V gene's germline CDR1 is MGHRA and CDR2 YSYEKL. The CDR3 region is CASSQTPGQGTPQHF. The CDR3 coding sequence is TGCGCCAGCAGCCAAACTCCGGGACAGGGGACGCCCCAGCATTTT.

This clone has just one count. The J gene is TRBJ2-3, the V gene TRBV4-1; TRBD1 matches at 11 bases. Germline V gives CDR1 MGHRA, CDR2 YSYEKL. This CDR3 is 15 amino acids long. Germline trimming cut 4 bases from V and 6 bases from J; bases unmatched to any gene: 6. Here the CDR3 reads CASSPRDRGADTQYF. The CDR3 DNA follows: TGCGCCAGCAGCCCGCGGGACAGGGGGGCGGATACGCAGTATTTT.

The CDR3 sequence is CASSTRDRGSETQYF. The CDR3 DNA sequence: TGTGCCAGCTCAACCCGGGACAGGGGATCTGAGACCCAGTACTTC. V is TRBV18 and J is TRBJ2-5, with 10 bases matching TRBD1. The V gene's germline CDR1 is KGHSH and CDR2 LQKENI. Germline trimming cut 5 bases from V and 5 bases from J; bases unmatched to any gene: 8. The CDR3 sequence is 15 residues long.

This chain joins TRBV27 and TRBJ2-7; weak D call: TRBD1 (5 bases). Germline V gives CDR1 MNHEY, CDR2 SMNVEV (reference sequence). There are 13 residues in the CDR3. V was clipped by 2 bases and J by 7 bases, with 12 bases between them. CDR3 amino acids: CASSLRQGVEQYF. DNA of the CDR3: TGTGCCAGCAGTTTACGGCAGGGCGTAGAGCAGTACTTC.

DNA for the CDR3: TGCGCCAGCAGCGCAACTACTCCGCTCCCCGGGGAGACCCAGTACTTC. This gives the protein CASSATTPLPGETQYF. The chain recombines TRBV4-1 with TRBJ2-5; D call uncertain. Trimming stripped 5 bases from V and 5 bases from J, with 21 bases between. This CDR3 contains 16 residues. The germline V gene has CDR1 MGHRA and CDR2 YSYEKL.

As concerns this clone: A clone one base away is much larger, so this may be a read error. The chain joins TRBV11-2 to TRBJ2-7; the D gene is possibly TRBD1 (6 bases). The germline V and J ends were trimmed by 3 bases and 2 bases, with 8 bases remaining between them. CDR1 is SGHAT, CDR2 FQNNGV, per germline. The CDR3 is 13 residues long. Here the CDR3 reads CASSFGQPYEQYF. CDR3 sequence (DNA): TGTGCCAGCAGCTTCGGACAGCCCTACGAGCAGTACTTC.

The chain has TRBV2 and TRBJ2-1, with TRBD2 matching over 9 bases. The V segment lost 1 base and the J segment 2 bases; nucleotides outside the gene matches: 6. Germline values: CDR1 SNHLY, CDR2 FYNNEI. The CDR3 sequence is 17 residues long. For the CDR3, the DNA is TGTGCCAGCAGTGAAGGGCTAGCGGGAAGCACCTACAATGAGCAGTTCTTC. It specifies CASSEGLAGSTYNEQFF.

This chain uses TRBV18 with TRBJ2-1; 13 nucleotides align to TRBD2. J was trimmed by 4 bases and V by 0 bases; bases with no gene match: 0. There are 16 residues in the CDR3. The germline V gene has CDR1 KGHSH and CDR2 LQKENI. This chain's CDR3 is CASSPPGLAGYNEQFF. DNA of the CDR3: TGTGCCAGCTCACCACCGGGACTAGCGGGATACAATGAGCAGTTCTTC. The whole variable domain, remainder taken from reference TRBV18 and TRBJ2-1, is NAGVMQNPRHLVRRRGQEARLRCSPMKGHSHVYWYRQLPEEGLKFMVYLQKENIIDESGMPKERFSAEFPKEGPSILRIQQVVRGDSAAYFCASSPPGLAGYNEQFFGPGTRLTVL.

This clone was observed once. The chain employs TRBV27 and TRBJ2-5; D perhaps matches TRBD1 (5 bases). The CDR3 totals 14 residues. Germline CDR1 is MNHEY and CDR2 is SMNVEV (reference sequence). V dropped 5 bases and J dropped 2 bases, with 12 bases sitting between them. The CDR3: CASSHRQFQETQYF. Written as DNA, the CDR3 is TGTGCCAGCAGTCACCGACAGTTTCAAGAGACCCAGTACTTC.

This chain's CDR3 is CASSLDYAVNTGELFF. CDR3 sequence (DNA): TGTGCCAGCAGCTTAGATTACGCAGTGAACACCGGGGAGCTGTTTTTT. V is TRBV7-2 and J is TRBJ2-2, with no clear D. From germline, CDR1 is SGHTA and CDR2 FQGNSA. Trimming took off 1 base at V and 1 base at J, with 10 bases between the two ends. This CDR3 has 16 amino acids.

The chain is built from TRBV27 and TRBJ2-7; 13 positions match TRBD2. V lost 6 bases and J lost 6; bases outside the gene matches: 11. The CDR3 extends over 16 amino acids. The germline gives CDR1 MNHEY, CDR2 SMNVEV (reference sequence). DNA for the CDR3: TGTGCCAGCAGCCCAACACTAGCGGGAGGGCCCACCGAGCAGTACTTC. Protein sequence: CASSPTLAGGPTEQYF.

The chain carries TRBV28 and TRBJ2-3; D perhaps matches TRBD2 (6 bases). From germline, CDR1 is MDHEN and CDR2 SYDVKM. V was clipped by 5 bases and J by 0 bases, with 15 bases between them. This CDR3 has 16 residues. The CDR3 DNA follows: TGTGCCAGCAGTCCCCGTCGGGCGGGGAGCACAGATACGCAGTATTTT. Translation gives CASSPRRAGSTDTQYF.

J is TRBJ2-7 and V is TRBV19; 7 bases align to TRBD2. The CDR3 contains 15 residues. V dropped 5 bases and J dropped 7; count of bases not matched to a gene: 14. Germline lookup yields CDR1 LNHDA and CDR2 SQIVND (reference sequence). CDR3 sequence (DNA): TGTGCCAGTAGTGGTCGGGAGGACCTCCCGGGGGAGCAGTACTTC. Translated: CASSGREDLPGEQYF.

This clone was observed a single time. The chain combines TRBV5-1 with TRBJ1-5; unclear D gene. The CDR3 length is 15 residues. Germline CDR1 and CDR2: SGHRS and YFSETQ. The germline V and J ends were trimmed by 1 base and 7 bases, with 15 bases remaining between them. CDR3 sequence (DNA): TGCGCCAGCAGCTTGATAGGCGGAGTTGGCCAGCCCCAGCATTTT. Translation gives CASSLIGGVGQPQHF.

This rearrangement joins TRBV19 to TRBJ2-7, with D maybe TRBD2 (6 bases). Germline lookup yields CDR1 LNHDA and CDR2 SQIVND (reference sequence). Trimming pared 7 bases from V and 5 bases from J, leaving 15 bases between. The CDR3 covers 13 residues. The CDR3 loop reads CASKDGSRNEQYF. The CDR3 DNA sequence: TGTGCCAGTAAGGACGGGAGCAGGAACGAGCAGTACTTC. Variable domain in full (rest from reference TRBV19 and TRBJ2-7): DGGITQSPKYLFRKEGQNVTLSCEQNLNHDAMYWYRQDPGQGLRLIYYSQIVNDFQKGDIAEGYSVSREKKESFPLTVTSAQKNPTAFYLCASKDGSRNEQYFGPGTRLTVT.

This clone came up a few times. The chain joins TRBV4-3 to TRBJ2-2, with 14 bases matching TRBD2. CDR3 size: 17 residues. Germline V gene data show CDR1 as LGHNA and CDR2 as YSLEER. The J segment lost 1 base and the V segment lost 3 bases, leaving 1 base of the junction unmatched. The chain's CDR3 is CASSQGLAGVNTGELFF. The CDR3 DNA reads TGCGCCAGCAGCCAGGGACTAGCGGGAGTGAACACCGGGGAGCTGTTTTTT.